Included here is one TCR beta chain sequence, with context. TCRdb ran MiXCR on the RT-PCR reads and lists one entry per CDR3 protein. The repertoire holds about 190,000 distinct CDR3 sequences, with approximately 15% as singletons. These data are taken from a study of response to subunit inactivated influenza vaccine. Germline V CDR1 and CDR2: MNHEY, SMNVEV (reference sequence). This CDR3 contains 19 residues. V gave up 0 bases and J gave up 4 bases; unmatched junction bases: 8. Sequenced here: CD8+ T cells sorted from PBMCs, sampled 5 days after vaccination. The chain carries TRBV27 and TRBJ2-3, with 15 bases aligning to TRBD2. The sequence was collected from a man in his forties or fifties who received an inactivated influenza vaccine. DNA of the CDR3: TGTGCCAGCAGTTTATCTCGGACTAGCGGGAGGGCCTTAGCAGATACGCAGTATTTT. Amino acid sequence: CASSLSRTSGRALADTQYF.